One and the same sample provided the 13 T cell receptor beta chains below, sequenced in a study of CD8+CD57+ T cells in acquired aplastic anemia. The authors sequenced patients whose flow cytometry had shown CD8+CD57+ cell expansion. Genomic DNA served as template for TCR beta VDJ and CDR3 profiling. TCRdb re-derived calls from the reads in MiXCR, one entry per CDR3 protein. The sample lists more than 250,000 distinct CDR3 sequences; 82% were seen once. Source material: sorted CD4+, CD8+, or CD8+CD57+ T cells (not recorded which) from PBMCs. All receptors come from a human donor with aplastic anemia.

V is TRBV7-9 and J is TRBJ2-6, with D perhaps given as TRBD1 or TRBD2 (6 bases each). Germline assignment: CDR1 SEHNR and CDR2 FQNEAQ (reference sequence). CDR3 length equals 16 residues. Between the trimmed V and J ends, which lost 1 base and 16 bases, there was a span of 23 bases. CDR3 nucleotides: TGTGCCAGCAGCTTAGTTGACGGGTGGGGGGCCTACAATCTGACTTTC. Encoded protein: CASSLVDGWGAYNLTF.

This clonotype was counted only a few times. Relative to the germline gene, one junction end is altered; a read error may explain this. This rearrangement joins TRBV12-3 or TRBV12-4 to TRBJ2-3; possible D gene TRBD1, 5 bases. CDR3 size: 11 residues. The CDR3 DNA reads TGTGCCAGCAGTTTAACAGGTACGCAGTATTTT. Amino acid sequence: CASSLTGTQYF.

The chain uses TRBV7-3 and TRBJ1-2; 7 positions agree with TRBD1. The germline gives CDR1 SGHTA, CDR2 FQGTGA. J was trimmed by 5 bases and V by 4 bases; bases with no gene match: 13. CDR3 length: 16 residues. Written as DNA, the CDR3 is TGTGCCAGCAGCTCACGGGACAGCGGCTTGGTATATGGCTACACCTTC. It translates to CASSSRDSGLVYGYTF.

Details on this clonotype: This CDR3 fails to terminate in the conserved phenylalanine or tryptophan, so it likely reflects a read error. The limits of the CDR3 on the DNA are not certain, so only TCRdb's listed CDR3 is given. This chain joins TRBV9 and TRBJ2-5; whether TRBD2, the table's D call, matches the DNA was not checked. A total of 12 residues make up the CDR3, ends included. Germline CDR1 reads SGDLS; CDR2 reads YYNGEE. The CDR3 is CASSVEDEPMNT.

V usage is TRBV7-2 and J usage is TRBJ1-2; D unresolved. CDR1 is SGHTA, CDR2 FQGNSA, per germline. Deletions cut 4 bases from V and 4 bases from J, with 19 bases between. The CDR3 length is 16 residues. The CDR3 spells CASSYRYTDSFYGYTF. The CDR3, as DNA: TGTGCCAGCAGCTACCGGTACACTGACTCTTTCTATGGCTACACCTTC.

As to this clonotype: Since the CDR3 does not end with the conserved phenylalanine or tryptophan, this likely comes from a read error. It is unclear where the CDR3 begins or ends on the DNA, so no DNA is shown, and the CDR3 is as TCRdb lists it. This chain connects TRBV2 to TRBJ2-2; TRBD1 is the table's D call and was not checked against the DNA. The CDR3 region is 15 residues in length, termini included. Germline loops: CDR1 SNHLY, CDR2 FYNNEI. CDR3: CASSDGGTHTQDFFP.

This chain connects TRBV5-1 to TRBJ2-7; D call uncertain. Germline V gene lookup returns CDR1 SGHRS and CDR2 YFSETQ. The CDR3 contains 14 residues. V was clipped by 4 bases and J by 0 bases, with 11 bases between them. The chain's CDR3 is CASSSAEFSYEQYF. The CDR3 nucleotides read TGCGCCAGCAGCAGCGCGGAATTCTCCTACGAGCAGTACTTC.

The chain recombines TRBV12-5 with TRBJ1-2; D uncertain. The V and J ends lost 7 bases and 8 bases respectively, with 17 bases between them. CDR3 length: 13 amino acids. CDR1 and CDR2 from the germline V gene are LGHNT and FRNRAP. Here the CDR3 reads CASARIGVGGYTF. CDR3 nucleotide sequence: TGTGCTAGTGCCCGAATTGGGGTCGGCGGCTACACCTTC.

V gene TRBV7-8 combines with J gene TRBJ1-1; D call uncertain. With 0 bases removed from V and 13 bases from J, the gap between germline ends came to 21 bases. CDR1 and CDR2 (germline): SGHVS, FQNEAQ. The CDR3 covers 15 residues. The CDR3 loop reads CASSLALAPNTEYFF. CDR3 sequence (DNA): TGTGCCAGCAGCTTAGCGCTGGCACCCAACACGGAGTATTTCTTT.

This rearrangement joins TRBV5-8 to TRBJ2-2; D is ambiguous. Trimming stripped 4 bases from V and 8 bases from J, with 9 bases between. CDR3 length equals 12 residues. Germline CDR1 SGHTS, CDR2 YDEGEE. DNA of the CDR3: TGTGCCAGCAGCGCTCAACCTGGGGAGCTGTTTTTT. This translates into CASSAQPGELFF.

DNA for the CDR3: TGTGCCAGACGGGTAGGGACGGATACGCAGTATTTT. Protein product: CARRVGTDTQYF. The rearrangement joins TRBV7-9 to TRBJ2-3; D may be TRBD1 or TRBD2 (5 bases each). V lost 9 bases, J lost 6 bases, and 13 bases lay in between. The CDR3 loop spans 12 amino acids. CDR1 is SEHNR, CDR2 FQNEAQ, per germline (reference sequence).

The chain links TRBV7-9 to TRBJ1-2, with D tentatively TRBD1 (5 bases). Germline values: CDR1 SEHNR, CDR2 FQNEAQ (reference sequence). This CDR3 has 16 residues. V shed 3 bases and J shed 6 bases, with 20 bases lying between them. In DNA, the CDR3 is TGTGCCAGCAGCTTGGAGAGGGGCGGGGGGGTAGATGGCTACACCTTC. The encoded protein is CASSLERGGGVDGYTF.

This chain uses TRBV9 with TRBJ1-1; 7 nucleotides match TRBD1. The ends lost 4 bases at V and 12 bases at J; junction bases unmatched: 18. CDR1 and CDR2 (germline): SGDLS, YYNGEE. The CDR3 has 15 residues. In DNA, the CDR3 is TGTGCCAGCAGCTCAGGGGGGGACAGCCGCAATCAGCCTTTCTTT. This codes for CASSSGGDSRNQPFF.